Listed below are T cell receptor beta chains from one sample, sequenced in a study of vaccination and CD4 T cells after COVID-19. One entry per CDR3 protein results from TCRdb running MiXCR on the PCR reads. This sample has 7,000 or so distinct CDR3 sequences, with approximately 40% found just once. Their antigen targets remain unknown. The sequencing sample was made of CD4+ T cells from blood, cultured in vitro. Receptors originate from a human donor in good health. The CDR3 runs from the conserved cysteine through the conserved F or W.

J: TRBJ1-5
V: TRBV6-5
CDR3: CASSYLQDQPQHF

J: TRBJ1-3
V: TRBV2
CDR3: CASSETGVAGNTIYF

J: TRBJ1-6
V: TRBV27
CDR3: CASRDTNSPLHF

J: TRBJ1-1
V: TRBV20-1
CDR3: CSALGPWGTEAFF

J: TRBJ1-2
V: TRBV2
CDR3: CASREGGYTF

J: TRBJ1-1
V: TRBV20-1
CDR3: CSAPVPDRATEAFF

J: TRBJ2-7
V: TRBV27
CDR3: CASSFSTGYYEQYF

J: TRBJ2-5
V: TRBV15
CDR3: CATSRDLIGQETQYF

J: TRBJ2-6
V: TRBV7-8
CDR3: CASSLMQPGANVLTF

J: TRBJ1-1
V: TRBV27
CDR3: CASSLFRLSRGGGTEAFF

J: TRBJ2-2
V: TRBV6-4
CDR3: CASSGTDTGELFF

J: TRBJ2-7
V: TRBV20-1
CDR3: CSASHPGGPYEQYF

J: TRBJ1-1
V: TRBV6-1
CDR3: CASSGGSEAFF

J: TRBJ1-1
V: TRBV7-9
CDR3: CASSLLGNTEAFF

J: TRBJ2-5
V: TRBV7-8
CDR3: CASSKDRALQETQYF

J: TRBJ1-5
V: TRBV10-1
CDR3: CASSESSNQPQHF

J: TRBJ2-3
V: TRBV10-1
CDR3: CASQRGGADTQYF

J: TRBJ1-2
V: TRBV20-1
CDR3: CSARGPGDGGYTF

J: TRBJ1-6
V: TRBV7-8
CDR3: CASSQYSIPTAEGKFRPLHF

J: TRBJ1-1
V: TRBV6-1
CDR3: CASSEAGAGGTEAFF

J: TRBJ2-5
V: TRBV18
CDR3: CASSRGQGTETQYF

J: TRBJ2-6
V: TRBV2
CDR3: CASSGGQGNSGANVLTF

J: TRBJ2-1
V: TRBV7-9
CDR3: CASSFDIYNEQFF

J: TRBJ2-7
V: TRBV6-5
CDR3: CASSSTTPTPYEQYF

J: TRBJ2-7
V: TRBV6-5
CDR3: CASSSPGSGGYEQYF

J: TRBJ1-5
V: TRBV5-8
CDR3: CASSPGQDTYSNQPQHF

J: TRBJ2-3
V: TRBV5-6
CDR3: CASSGGWGKGLTDTQYF

J: TRBJ1-1
V: TRBV20-1
CDR3: CSASKGSRTTEAFF

J: TRBJ2-1
V: TRBV7-2
CDR3: CASSFGLAGEFRHRNEQFF

J: TRBJ2-2
V: TRBV5-8
CDR3: CASSLELTGELFF

J: TRBJ1-1
V: TRBV5-6
CDR3: CASSLLQGSAEAFF

J: TRBJ1-5
V: TRBV20-1
CDR3: CSARDPSSGSNQPQHF

J: TRBJ2-3
V: TRBV29-1
CDR3: CSVQAPSGGTDTQYF

J: TRBJ1-6
V: TRBV7-9
CDR3: CASSSPHRTGNNSPLHF

J: TRBJ1-2
V: TRBV6-4
CDR3: CASSDYSGGYTF

J: TRBJ2-2
V: TRBV20-1
CDR3: CSAMSGRDTGELFF

J: TRBJ1-5
V: TRBV12-3/TRBV12-4
CDR3: CASSPWGYSNQPQHF

J: TRBJ1-6
V: TRBV7-8
CDR3: CASSLGLRDSPTQVPLHF

J: TRBJ2-1
V: TRBV30
CDR3: CAWGGGGVEQFF

J: TRBJ2-1
V: TRBV20-1
CDR3: CSAGSGGTYNEQFF

J: TRBJ1-5
V: TRBV20-1
CDR3: CSASGLRQGNNQPQHF

J: TRBJ1-2
V: TRBV6-5
CDR3: CASSYADRAYGYTF